This record concerns one TCR beta chain sequence. Per the germline V gene, CDR1 is MRHNA and CDR2 is SNTAGT. V gave up 7 bases and J gave up 2 bases, with 14 bases separating them. The CDR3 is made up of 14 amino acids. The repertoire was sequenced with immunoSEQ multiplex PCR; TCRdb's copy has only in-frame clones and lacks some. The sample has roughly 61,000 clones, about 85% seen once. This sample stems from a study of OX40 agonist ivuxolimab in advanced cancers. Across the study: Patients in dose escalation had liver, melanoma, kidney or head and neck cancers.

The receptor was isolated from an adult with an advanced solid tumor such as melanoma, head and neck, liver or kidney cancer. The specimen comprised CD4+ or CD8+ T cells sorted from blood, sampled in a trial of the OX40 agonist ivuxolimab. The chain is built from TRBV6-4 and TRBJ1-2; D not certain. This chain's CDR3 is CASTADWGNYGYTF. CDR3 bases: TGTGCCAGCACCGCCGATTGGGGAAACTATGGCTACACCTTC.